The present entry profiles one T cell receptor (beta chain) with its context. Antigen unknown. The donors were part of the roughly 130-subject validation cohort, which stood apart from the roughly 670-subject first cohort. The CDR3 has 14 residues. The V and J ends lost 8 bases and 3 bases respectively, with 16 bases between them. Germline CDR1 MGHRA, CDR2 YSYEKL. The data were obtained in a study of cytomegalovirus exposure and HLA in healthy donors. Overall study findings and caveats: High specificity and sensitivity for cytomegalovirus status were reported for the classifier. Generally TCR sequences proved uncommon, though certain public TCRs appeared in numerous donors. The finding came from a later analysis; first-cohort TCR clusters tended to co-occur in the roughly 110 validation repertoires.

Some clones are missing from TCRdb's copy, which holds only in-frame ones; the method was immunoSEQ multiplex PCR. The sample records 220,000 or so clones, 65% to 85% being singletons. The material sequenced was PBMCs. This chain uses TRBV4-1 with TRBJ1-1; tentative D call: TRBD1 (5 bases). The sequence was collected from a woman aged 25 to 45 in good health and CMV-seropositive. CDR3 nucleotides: TGCGCCAGCCGAGGGGTCCTACGGGACACTGAAGCTTTCTTT. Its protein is CASRGVLRDTEAFF.